These 18 T cell receptor beta chains came from one sample sequenced in a study of cytomegalovirus exposure and HLA in healthy donors. Primers for the PCR totalled 60 Vbeta and 13 Jbeta. Profiling relied on immunoSEQ multiplex PCR, and the TCRdb table lists in-frame clones only, not all of them. Found here are under 200,000 clones, approximately 80% of them singletons; the top ten hold roughly 2.1%. The sample was PBMCs. All receptors come from a man aged 18 to 30 in good health and CMV-seronegative.

This clone was detected a few times. This chain uses TRBV7-8 with TRBJ1-1; D might be TRBD1 (5 bases). Germline V gives CDR1 SGHVS, CDR2 FQNEAQ. The V and J ends lost 1 base and 5 bases respectively, with 17 bases between them. The CDR3 runs 16 residues. The CDR3, as DNA: TGTGCCAGCAGCTTAGGAGTAGGTCAGGGTCGGACTGAAGCTTTCTTT. Translation gives CASSLGVGQGRTEAFF.

This clone was detected only once. The chain links TRBV2 to TRBJ2-7, with D possibly being TRBD2 (5 bases). This CDR3 comprises 14 residues. Germline V gene data show CDR1 as SNHLY and CDR2 as FYNNEI. Trimming stripped 7 bases from V and 8 bases from J, with 21 bases between. DNA of the CDR3: TGTGCCAGCATTTCCCAGAGCTTAAGCGGAAAGCAGTACTTC. Its translation is CASISQSLSGKQYF.

This sequence joins TRBV9 and TRBJ2-5; TRBD2 matches 11 bases. CDR3 length equals 15 residues. Germline V gene sequence: CDR1 SGDLS, CDR2 YYNGEE. The V segment lost 3 bases and the J segment 5 bases; nucleotides outside the gene matches: 6. The CDR3 DNA reads TGTGCCAGCAGCGCGGGACTAGCGGTCTCGGAGACCCAGTACTTC. This gives the protein CASSAGLAVSETQYF.

V gene TRBV27 combines with J gene TRBJ2-3; perhaps TRBD2 as D (5 bases). The CDR3 is made up of 14 amino acids. The germline V gene has CDR1 MNHEY and CDR2 SMNVEV (reference sequence). Trimming shortened V by 2 bases and J by 0 bases, and 6 bases separated the two germline ends. The DNA of the CDR3 is TGTGCCAGCAGTTTACAGCGGAGCACAGATACGCAGTATTTT. It encodes CASSLQRSTDTQYF.

The chain recombines TRBV19 with TRBJ2-3; D gene ambiguous. The CDR3 is 14 amino acids. Germline-derived CDR1 and CDR2 are LNHDA and SQIVND (reference sequence). V lost 4 bases and J lost 0, with 8 bases in between. This CDR3 reads CASSSDPSTDTQYF. Here the CDR3 DNA reads TGTGCCAGTAGTAGCGATCCTAGCACAGATACGCAGTATTTT.

The chain has TRBV28 and TRBJ2-3; 11 bases map to TRBD2. Germline CDR1 MDHEN, CDR2 SYDVKM. This CDR3 spans 17 amino acids. V lost 3 bases and J lost 2; bases outside the gene matches: 7. The CDR3 bases are TGTGCCAGCAGTTTGACAGGGACTAGCGGAGCCACAGATACGCAGTATTTT. Its translation: CASSLTGTSGATDTQYF.

The V and J genes are TRBV6-1 and TRBJ1-1, with D perhaps matching TRBD1 (6 bases). The germline V and J ends were trimmed by 4 bases and 4 bases, with 13 bases remaining between them. The V gene's germline CDR1 is MNHNS and CDR2 SASEGT. The CDR3 has 14 residues. For the CDR3, the DNA is TGTGCCAGCAGTGGAGGTGGGGGCGGCACTGAAGCTTTCTTT. Protein sequence: CASSGGGGGTEAFF.

The gene calls are TRBV5-1 and TRBJ2-1; the match to TRBD1 covers 11 bases. The germline V gene has CDR1 SGHRS and CDR2 YFSETQ. Losses at the gene ends were 1 base for V and 7 bases for J; bases not matched to a gene: 4. The CDR3 consists of 15 residues. CDR3 nucleotides: TGCGCCAGCAGCTTGTGGGACAGGGGGATGAATGAGCAGTTCTTC. This sequence encodes CASSLWDRGMNEQFF.

The CDR3 DNA reads as TGTGCCATCGGGGGGAGCAATCAGCCCCAGCATTTT. This translates into CAIGGSNQPQHF. V and J are TRBV10-3 and TRBJ1-5; possible D gene TRBD1, 5 bases. Germline V gives CDR1 ENHRY, CDR2 SYGVKD. V lost 8 bases and J lost 1, with 6 bases in between. The CDR3 sequence is 12 residues long.

The chain combines TRBV5-1 with TRBJ1-2; D uncertain. V lost 0 bases and J 4 bases, leaving 10 bases between the germline ends. The CDR3 is 14 residues long. The germline gives CDR1 SGHRS, CDR2 YFSETQ. CDR3 residues: CASSLEGELYGYTF. The CDR3 DNA reads as TGCGCCAGCAGCTTGGAGGGAGAACTCTATGGCTACACCTTC.

V gene TRBV30 combines with J gene TRBJ1-5, with D hard to call. Germline V gene lookup returns CDR1 GTSNPN and CDR2 SVGIG (reference sequence). This CDR3 spans 15 amino acids. The V end lost 0 bases, the J end lost 7 bases, and 16 bases lay between the germline ends. In nucleotides, the CDR3 is TGTGCCTGGAGTGTACGAGGAGGGTCCAGGCAGCCCCAGCATTTT. Translation: CAWSVRGGSRQPQHF.

V gene TRBV5-1 combines with J gene TRBJ2-1; D may be TRBD1 (6 bases). Germline CDR1 is SGHRS and CDR2 is YFSETQ. The length of the CDR3 is 17 residues. V lost 0 bases to trimming and J lost 8 bases, with 21 bases between them. This CDR3 reads CASSLAGRAGVGDEQFF. CDR3 bases: TGCGCCAGCAGCTTGGCAGGTAGGGCAGGGGTAGGGGATGAGCAGTTCTTC.

This chain uses TRBV9 with TRBJ2-3; the match to TRBD2 covers 8 bases. From germline, CDR1 is SGDLS and CDR2 YYNGEE. The CDR3 is made up of 15 amino acids. V was pared by 1 base and J by 3 bases, with 4 bases of the junction left unmatched. The CDR3 nucleotides are TGTGCCAGCAGCGTATTCAGCGGGAGAACAGATACGCAGTATTTT. This sequence encodes CASSVFSGRTDTQYF.

The V and J genes are TRBV7-3 and TRBJ2-7, with D tentatively TRBD1 (6 bases). This CDR3 region has 14 residues. The germline V and J ends were trimmed by 3 bases and 6 bases, with 15 bases remaining between them. Per germline, CDR1 SGHTA and CDR2 FQGTGA. The chain's CDR3 is CASSLGDTLAEQYF. DNA of the CDR3: TGTGCCAGCAGCTTGGGGGACACCCTAGCCGAGCAGTACTTC.

DNA of the CDR3: TGTGCCACCCTCGGGACAGGAAAACTGTTTTTT. Its protein is CATLGTGKLFF. The chain is built from TRBV28 and TRBJ1-4; 8 bases are shared with TRBD1. Germline V gene lookup returns CDR1 MDHEN and CDR2 SYDVKM. V trimming: 10 bases; J trimming: 10 bases; junction bases outside the gene matches: 5. This CDR3 spans 11 amino acids.

The V call is TRBV9, the J call TRBJ1-4; D call uncertain. The CDR3 contains 17 residues. Trimming took off 2 bases at V and 0 bases at J, with 14 bases between the two ends. Germline V CDR1 and CDR2: SGDLS, YYNGEE. The CDR3 spells CASSVRNNRPTNEKLFF. The CDR3 DNA reads as TGTGCCAGCAGCGTCCGAAACAACAGACCAACTAATGAAAAACTGTTTTTT.

This clone was recorded once. This chain connects TRBV2 to TRBJ2-2, with TRBD1 matching over 11 bases. The V gene end was trimmed by 10 bases and the J gene end by 6 bases; junction bases not matched to a gene: 7. CDR1 SNHLY and CDR2 FYNNEI come from the germline V gene. CDR3 size: 14 residues. Written as DNA, the CDR3 is TGTGCCACCAGAGGGACAGGGGGGGCCGGGGAGCTGTTTTTT. Residues: CATRGTGGAGELFF.

The J gene is TRBJ1-5, the V gene TRBV28; D is unclear. Germline V gene data show CDR1 as MDHEN and CDR2 as SYDVKM. This CDR3 is 14 amino acids long. Trimming took off 5 bases at V and 9 bases at J, with 17 bases between the two ends. CDR3 bases: TGTGCCAGCAGTCCGCCCCCAGGCGAGGGGCCCCAGCATTTT. As protein: CASSPPPGEGPQHF. The entire variable domain, with the rest obtained from reference TRBV28 and TRBJ1-5, is as follows: DVKVTQSSRYLVKRTGEKVFLECVQDMDHENMFWYRQDPGLGLRLIYFSYDVKMKEKGDIPEGYSVSREKKERFSLILESASTNQTSMYLCASSPPPGEGPQHFGDGTRLSIL.